This T cell receptor beta chain was documented in a study of monozygotic twins with inflammatory bowel disease. TCRdb reprocessed the 5' RACE reads and keeps a single row for each CDR3 protein, giving no DNA. The sample table includes approximately 45,000 distinct CDR3 sequences. This CDR3 region has 15 residues. Input material: blood. This clonotype was sampled from a human donor with ulcerative colitis or Crohn's disease, or a healthy co-twin of an affected twin (not recorded which). This sequence joins TRBV12-3 or TRBV12-4 and TRBJ2-5; TCRdb's D gene call, TRBD1, goes unchecked for lack of DNA. CDR3 protein: CASSFTWPGQETQYF.